Below, 26 T cell receptor beta chains from the same sample are listed, as sequenced in a study of Graves' ophthalmopathy and Graves' hyperthyroidism. From RNA, the CDR3 regions of TCR beta chains were amplified and sequenced. HTBI primers primed a first-round RT-PCR, and a second-round multiplex PCR followed. TCRdb analysed the multiplex PCR reads with MiXCR anew, one entry per CDR3 protein. The top ten clones hold approximately 8.6% of a sample with under 250,000 distinct CDR3 sequences, roughly 29% of them seen once. What was sequenced was peripheral blood. These receptors were collected from a man aged 50-59 years with Graves' ophthalmopathy.

This clonotype was detected many times. V usage is TRBV6-5 and J usage is TRBJ1-5; the D gene is possibly TRBD1 (5 bases). Per the germline V gene, CDR1 is MNHEY and CDR2 is SVGAGI. This CDR3 region has 13 residues. Trimming removed 5 bases from V and 6 bases from J, with 11 bases in between. The CDR3, as DNA: TGTGCCAGCAGTCAGCAGGGTGGTCAGCCCCAGCATTTT. Amino acid sequence: CASSQQGGQPQHF.

Ten or more counts support this clonotype. This sequence joins TRBV12-3 or TRBV12-4 and TRBJ2-2; D gene ambiguous. The V end was cut by 5 bases, the J end by 1 base, with 11 bases between. This CDR3 region has 15 residues. The CDR3: CASSQNGGNTGELFF. CDR3 coding DNA: TGTGCCAGCAGTCAGAACGGCGGGAACACCGGGGAGCTGTTTTTT.

This clonotype was found many times. This chain joins TRBV29-1 and TRBJ2-5, with no clear D. V was pared by 6 bases and J by 3 bases, with 11 bases between. Per the germline V gene, CDR1 is SQVTM and CDR2 is ANQGSEA. This CDR3 contains 12 residues. In DNA, the CDR3 is TGCAGCGTAGAAATAAGAGAAGAGACCCAGTACTTC. It codes for CSVEIREETQYF.

The genes are TRBV12-3 or TRBV12-4 and TRBJ2-5; 8 nucleotides agree with TRBD2. This CDR3 comprises 17 residues. Germline trimming cut 1 base from V and 5 bases from J; bases unmatched to any gene: 12. DNA for the CDR3: TGTGCCAGCAGTTTAGTGGGTAGCGGGGTCGTTGGGGAGACCCAGTACTTC. Amino acid sequence: CASSLVGSGVVGETQYF.

There are many counts of this clonotype. The V and J genes are TRBV28 and TRBJ1-1, with a tentative D call TRBD1 (6 bases). Germline assignment: CDR1 MDHEN and CDR2 SYDVKM. The V gene lost 2 bases and the J gene lost 0 bases, with 13 bases spanning the gap. The CDR3 length is 16 residues. The CDR3 sequence: CASSLGDIFMNTEAFF. DNA for the CDR3: TGTGCCAGCAGTTTAGGGGACATATTCATGAACACTGAAGCTTTCTTT. The variable domain in full, with the rest retrieved from reference TRBV28 and TRBJ1-1, is DVKVTQSSRYLVKRTGEKVFLECVQDMDHENMFWYRQDPGLGLRLIYFSYDVKMKEKGDIPEGYSVSREKKERFSLILESASTNQTSMYLCASSLGDIFMNTEAFFGQGTRLTVV.

This clonotype was recorded at least ten times. The chain carries TRBV6-5 and TRBJ1-5; the D gene is possibly TRBD1 (5 bases). Trimming cost V 6 bases and J 5 bases, with 11 bases left between them. Per the germline V gene, CDR1 is MNHEY and CDR2 is SVGAGI. The CDR3 consists of 13 residues. CDR3 loop: CASSKAGHQPQHF. DNA for the CDR3: TGTGCCAGCAGCAAGGCGGGGCATCAGCCCCAGCATTTT.

This clonotype was detected many times. The genes are TRBV7-9 and TRBJ2-5; no clear D gene. From germline, CDR1 is SEHNR and CDR2 FQNEAQ (reference sequence). V shed 5 bases and J shed 1 base, with 8 bases lying between them. The CDR3 has 13 amino acids. CDR3 bases: TGTGCCAGCAGCCCCGGACCCCAAGAGACCCAGTACTTC. Encoded protein: CASSPGPQETQYF.

This clonotype was detected many times. The chain joins TRBV20-1 to TRBJ1-2; D is undetermined. The germline V gene has CDR1 DFQATT and CDR2 SNEGSKA (reference sequence). The CDR3 spans 14 residues. Trimming took 5 bases from V and 7 from J, leaving 20 bases between them. The CDR3 region has the DNA TGCAGTGCTGACCTTGGCGAGCCCGGAGCTGGCTACACCTTC. Translated: CSADLGEPGAGYTF.

The sample holds many counts of this clonotype. The J gene is TRBJ2-7, the V gene TRBV6-2 or TRBV6-3, with 12 bases identical to TRBD2. The CDR3 runs 16 residues. Germline lookup yields CDR1 MNHEY and CDR2 SVGEGT. Trimming removed 0 bases from V and 5 bases from J; junction bases left unmatched: 5. The CDR3 nucleotides are TGTGCCAGCAGTTACTCTGCTAGCGGGAGGGTCCACGAGCAGTACTTC. Residues: CASSYSASGRVHEQYF.

This clonotype showed up many times. The chain joins TRBV12-3 or TRBV12-4 to TRBJ1-1, with no clear D. The CDR3 extends over 13 amino acids. Trimming left V 7 bases short and J 1 base short, with 10 bases between. CDR3 amino acids: CASTTSRNTEAFF. CDR3 nucleotides: TGTGCCAGCACCACCTCGAGGAACACTGAAGCTTTCTTT.

This chain links TRBV7-2 with TRBJ2-5; unclear D gene. Between the trimmed V and J ends, which lost 8 bases and 1 base, there was a span of 5 bases. Per the germline V gene, CDR1 is SGHTA and CDR2 is FQGNSA. This CDR3 has 11 residues. CDR3 bases: TGTGCCAGCCTCCTCCAAGAGACCCAGTACTTC. Translation: CASLLQETQYF. The complete variable domain, with remaining parts taken from reference TRBV7-2 and TRBJ2-5, reads GAGVSQSPSNKVTEKGKDVELRCDPISGHTALYWYRQSLGQGLEFLIYFQGNSAPDKSGLPSDRFSAERTGGSVSTLTIQRTQQEDSAVYLCASLLQETQYFGPGTRLLVL.

The V call is TRBV2, the J call TRBJ1-1, with D unclear. The CDR3 length is 15 residues. V dropped 6 bases and J dropped 11 bases, with 25 bases sitting between them. CDR1 is SNHLY, CDR2 FYNNEI, per germline. The CDR3 nucleotides are TGTGCCAGCAGCGCGGAGTGGAGGGTGGTTTTAAAGGCTTTCTTT. Translation gives CASSAEWRVVLKAFF.

The table lists this clonotype with many counts. J is TRBJ2-4 and V is TRBV4-1, with TRBD2 matching 7 bases. The V and J ends lost 0 bases and 1 base, in that order; junction bases with no gene match: 6. CDR1 is MGHRA and CDR2 is YSYEKL in the germline V gene. This CDR3 contains 17 residues. The DNA of the CDR3 is TGCGCCAGCAGCCAAGAGGGAGGGGCGGGTGCCAAAAACATTCAGTACTTC. It encodes CASSQEGGAGAKNIQYF.

The rearrangement links TRBV20-1 to TRBJ2-7; D tentatively reads TRBD1 or TRBD2 (6 bases each). CDR3 size: 15 residues. The ends were cut back, 0 bases at V and 7 bases at J, with 19 bases in the middle. Germline V gives CDR1 DFQATT, CDR2 SNEGSKA (reference sequence). CDR3 region: CSARDHSGVRGEQYF. The CDR3 DNA sequence: TGCAGTGCTAGAGATCACTCAGGGGTTCGGGGGGAGCAGTACTTC.

This clonotype was recorded many times. This chain connects TRBV12-3 or TRBV12-4 to TRBJ2-5, with TRBD2 matching 7 bases. V trimming: 5 bases; J trimming: 1 base; junction bases outside the gene matches: 7. CDR3 length: 15 residues. The CDR3 reads CASSLRASGQETQYF. The CDR3 DNA is TGTGCCAGCAGTCTTCGGGCTAGCGGCCAAGAGACCCAGTACTTC.

The V call is TRBV28, the J call TRBJ1-2; the D gene is possibly TRBD1 (6 bases). This CDR3 contains 14 residues. The germline V and J ends were trimmed by 3 bases and 8 bases, with 16 bases remaining between them. Germline CDR1 MDHEN, CDR2 SYDVKM. The CDR3 sequence is CASSLVSGGGGYTF. CDR3 DNA: TGTGCCAGCAGTTTGGTGTCCGGGGGCGGAGGCTACACCTTC.

On this clonotype itself: Possible read error: a much larger clone is one base away. The chain carries TRBV6-2 or TRBV6-3 and TRBJ1-2, with TRBD1 as a possible D gene (6 bases). Germline CDR1 is MNHEY and CDR2 is SVGEGT. The CDR3 spans 13 residues. Trimming shortened V by 11 bases and J by 4 bases, and 17 bases separated the two germline ends. The CDR3 here is CAGIGGMSYGYTF. The CDR3 DNA is TGTGCCGGCATCGGGGGCATGTCCTATGGCTACACCTTC.

The chain is built from TRBV20-1 and TRBJ1-1; 9 bases map to TRBD1. Losses at the gene ends were 8 bases for V and 1 base for J; bases not matched to a gene: 2. Looked up from germline, CDR1 is DFQATT and CDR2 is SNEGSKA (reference sequence). This CDR3 spans 12 amino acids. CDR3 in DNA: TGCAGTACGGGACAGGGGAACACTGAAGCTTTCTTT. This codes for CSTGQGNTEAFF.

This clonotype was observed at least ten times. This chain connects TRBV13 to TRBJ2-7, with D possibly being TRBD2 (6 bases). CDR1 is PRHDT, CDR2 FYEKMQ, per germline (reference sequence). The CDR3 consists of 14 residues. Trimming took 8 bases from V and 0 from J, leaving 14 bases between them. CDR3 sequence: CASGTRDVSYEQYF. Written as DNA, the CDR3 is TGTGCCAGCGGAACGCGGGACGTCTCCTACGAGCAGTACTTC.

This clonotype was counted many times. The chain links TRBV5-6 to TRBJ2-2, with D possibly matching TRBD1 (5 bases). Trimming removed 0 bases at V and 5 bases at J, with 5 bases between. Germline V gene sequence: CDR1 SGHDT, CDR2 YYEEEE. This CDR3 spans 13 amino acids. The CDR3 region is CASSLEGTGELFF. DNA for the CDR3: TGTGCCAGCAGCTTGGAGGGGACCGGGGAGCTGTTTTTT. The whole variable domain, filled in from reference TRBV5-6 and TRBJ2-2, reads DAGVTQSPTHLIKTRGQQVTLRCSPKSGHDTVSWYQQALGQGPQFIFQYYEEEERQRGNFPDRFSGHQFPNYSSELNVNALLLGDSALYLCASSLEGTGELFFGEGSRLTVL.

The gene calls are TRBV6-2 or TRBV6-3 and TRBJ2-7; the D gene could be TRBD1 or TRBD2 (5 bases each). V lost 5 bases to trimming and J lost 2 bases, with 28 bases between them. CDR3 size: 19 residues. Per the germline V gene, CDR1 is MNHEY and CDR2 is SVGEGT. The CDR3 nucleotides read TGTGCCAGCAGTACGGCCAGCTATATCTCCGGGACCCGGGCCTACGAGCAGTACTTC. Translated: CASSTASYISGTRAYEQYF.

V usage is TRBV12-3 or TRBV12-4 and J usage is TRBJ2-7; perhaps D is TRBD1 or TRBD2 (5 bases each). The V gene lost 1 base and the J gene lost 6 bases, with 16 bases spanning the gap. The CDR3 has 15 residues. The CDR3 DNA reads TGTGCCAGCAGTTTAGAGTGGGGGTTTGTGGGCGAGCAGTACTTC. As protein: CASSLEWGFVGEQYF.

This clonotype was detected many times. The chain employs TRBV29-1 and TRBJ1-6; tentative D call: TRBD1 (5 bases). With 6 bases removed from V and 0 bases from J, the gap between germline ends came to 6 bases. Germline values: CDR1 SQVTM, CDR2 ANQGSEA. This CDR3 has 13 amino acids. The DNA of the CDR3 is TGCAGCGTGACAGCCTCCTATAATTCACCCCTCCACTTT. It translates to CSVTASYNSPLHF.

The sample holds many counts of this clonotype. The V and J genes are TRBV20-1 and TRBJ1-5; weak D call: TRBD1 (5 bases). V lost 4 bases and J 8 bases, leaving 15 bases between the germline ends. Germline-derived CDR1 and CDR2 are DFQATT and SNEGSKA (reference sequence). The CDR3 is made up of 13 amino acids. This chain's CDR3 is CSAKVGPGEPQHF. The CDR3 DNA reads as TGCAGTGCTAAGGTGGGGCCCGGGGAGCCCCAGCATTTT.

This clonotype was counted ten times or more. The chain joins TRBV11-2 to TRBJ2-2; 8 bases line up with TRBD1. Germline V lookup: CDR1 SGHAT, CDR2 FQNNGV. CDR3 length: 15 residues. V trimming: 5 bases; J trimming: 7 bases; junction bases outside the gene matches: 9. CDR3 nucleotide sequence: TGTGCCAGCAGCCCCGGACAGGGCGAGGTCGGGGAGCTGTTTTTT. Residues: CASSPGQGEVGELFF.

This clonotype was counted at least ten times. This chain uses TRBV6-1 with TRBJ2-7; D is perhaps TRBD2 (5 bases). CDR1 and CDR2 from the germline V gene are MNHNS and SASEGT. V shed 3 bases and J shed 5 bases, with 14 bases lying between them. The CDR3 runs 14 residues. The CDR3 is CASSEETRYHEQYF. The CDR3 bases are TGTGCCAGCAGTGAGGAAACTAGGTACCACGAGCAGTACTTC.